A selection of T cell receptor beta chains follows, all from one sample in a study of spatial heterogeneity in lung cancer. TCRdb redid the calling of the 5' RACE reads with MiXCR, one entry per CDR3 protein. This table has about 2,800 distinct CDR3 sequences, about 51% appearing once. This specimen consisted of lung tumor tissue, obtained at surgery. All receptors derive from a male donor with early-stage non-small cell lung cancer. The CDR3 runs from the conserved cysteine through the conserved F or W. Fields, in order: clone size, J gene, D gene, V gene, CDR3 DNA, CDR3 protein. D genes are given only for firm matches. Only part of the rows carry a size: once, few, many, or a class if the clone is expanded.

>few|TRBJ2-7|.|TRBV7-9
TGTGCCAGCAGCCCCGCCGACGAGCAGTACTTC
CASSPADEQYF
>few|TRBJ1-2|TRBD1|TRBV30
TGTGCCTGGAAGAGGGACAGAGCATCTAACTATGGCTACACCTTC
CAWKRDRASNYGYTF
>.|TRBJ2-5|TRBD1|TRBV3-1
TGTGCCAGCAGCCACCGGGACAGGGGAGAGACCCAGTACTTC
CASSHRDRGETQYF
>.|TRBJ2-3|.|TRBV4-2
TGTGCCAGCAGCCAAGGGACTAGCACAGATACGCAGTATTTT
CASSQGTSTDTQYF
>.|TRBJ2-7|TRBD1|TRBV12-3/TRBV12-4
TGTGCCAGCCGCAGGGACAGCTCCTACGAGCAGTACTTC
CASRRDSSYEQYF
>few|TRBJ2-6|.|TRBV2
TGTGCCAGCAGAGGACAGCGTCGAGCTGGGGCCAACGTCCTGACTTTC
CASRGQRRAGANVLTF
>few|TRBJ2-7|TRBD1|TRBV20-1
TGCAGTGCTCTCCGGGACAGGGACTTCCTCGAGCAGTACTTC
CSALRDRDFLEQYF
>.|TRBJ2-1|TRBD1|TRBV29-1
TGCAGCGTTGGGACAGGGGCTGATGAGCAGTTCTTC
CSVGTGADEQFF
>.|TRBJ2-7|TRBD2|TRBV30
TGTGCCTGGAGGGGAGGGAGCGGCTACGAGCAGTACTTC
CAWRGGSGYEQYF
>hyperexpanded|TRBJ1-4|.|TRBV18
TGTGCCAGCTCACCAGAAGCGATAACCACCGAAAAACTGTTTTTT
CASSPEAITTEKLFF
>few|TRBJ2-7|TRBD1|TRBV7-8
TGTGCCAGCAGCTGGGACAGACACGAGCAGTACTTC
CASSWDRHEQYF
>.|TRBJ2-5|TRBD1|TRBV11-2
TGTGCCGGCGGGACAGGGGGCGGAGAGACCCAGTACTTC
CAGGTGGGETQYF
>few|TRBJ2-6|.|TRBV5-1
TGCGCCAGCAGCTTGACAGGGACTGGGGCCAACGTCCTGACTTTC
CASSLTGTGANVLTF
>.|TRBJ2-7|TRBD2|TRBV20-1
TGCAGTTCCCTGGCGGGGGGGCCCTACGAGCAGTACTTC
CSSLAGGPYEQYF
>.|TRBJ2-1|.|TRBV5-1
TGCGCCACCGCGCGAGGACATACCTCCTACAATGAGCAGTTCTTC
CATARGHTSYNEQFF
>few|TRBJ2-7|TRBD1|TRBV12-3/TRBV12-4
TGTGCCAGCAGTCTCACACAGGGGGCTTACGAGCAGTACTTC
CASSLTQGAYEQYF
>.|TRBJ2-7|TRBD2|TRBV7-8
TGTGCCAGCAGCCACCCCCCGGGACTAGCGGGGGGGAGCTCCTACGAGCAGTACTTC
CASSHPPGLAGGSSYEQYF
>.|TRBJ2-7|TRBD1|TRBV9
TGTGCCAGCAGCGTTTCCGGGACAGGGGTCTACGAGCAGTACTTC
CASSVSGTGVYEQYF
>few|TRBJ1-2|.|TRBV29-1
TGCAGCGTTCAGGAAGGGCGCTATGGCTACACCTTC
CSVQEGRYGYTF
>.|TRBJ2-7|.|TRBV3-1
TGTGCCAGCAGCCAGACTCCGGGACTCTACGAGCAGTACTTC
CASSQTPGLYEQYF
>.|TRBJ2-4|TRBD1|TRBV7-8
TGTGCCAGCAGCCCAAGACAGGGTAACATTCAGTACTTC
CASSPRQGNIQYF
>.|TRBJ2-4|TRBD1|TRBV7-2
TGTGCCAGCAGCCCCGGGACAGGGGGGAACATTCAGTACTTC
CASSPGTGGNIQYF
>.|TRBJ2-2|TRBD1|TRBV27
TGTGCCAGCAGCGCCGGGACAGGGGGTCTCGGGGAGCTGTTTTTT
CASSAGTGGLGELFF
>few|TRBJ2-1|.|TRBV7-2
TGTGCCAGCAGCTTTTCCCCCGGGGTAAATGAGCAGTTCTTC
CASSFSPGVNEQFF
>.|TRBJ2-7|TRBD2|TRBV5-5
TGTGCCAGCAGCAGGACTAGCGGGTACGAGCAGTACTTC
CASSRTSGYEQYF
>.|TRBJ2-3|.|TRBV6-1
TGTGCCAGCAGCGTCCGGGCGGGGACGGACGCAGATACGCAGTATTTT
CASSVRAGTDADTQYF
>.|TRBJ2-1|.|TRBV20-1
TGCAGTGCCCCGGGACATTCCTACAATGAGCAGTTCTTC
CSAPGHSYNEQFF
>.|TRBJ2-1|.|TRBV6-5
TGTGCCAGCAGTTACAGGGGGGCAGGGAATGAGCAGTTCTTC
CASSYRGAGNEQFF
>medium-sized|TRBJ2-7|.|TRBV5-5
TGTGCCAGCAGCTTTTGGGTAGCGGCCTACGAGCAGTACTTC
CASSFWVAAYEQYF
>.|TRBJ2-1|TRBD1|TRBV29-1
TGCAGCGTGGGCGGACAGGACCACCGGGAGCAGTTCTTC
CSVGGQDHREQFF
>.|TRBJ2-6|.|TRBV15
TGTGCCACCAGCAGGACAGCCCATAGCTCTGGGGCCAACGTCCTGACTTTC
CATSRTAHSSGANVLTF
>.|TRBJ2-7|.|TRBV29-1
TGCAGCGTTGAAAAGTCAGGGGACGAGCAGTACTTC
CSVEKSGDEQYF
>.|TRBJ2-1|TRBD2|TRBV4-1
TGCGCCAGCAGCCAATGGCGGGGGTCCGAGCAGTTCTTC
CASSQWRGSEQFF
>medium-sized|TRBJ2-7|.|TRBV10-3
TGTGCCGTCCGGGACGGAGACTCCTACGAGCAGTACTTC
CAVRDGDSYEQYF
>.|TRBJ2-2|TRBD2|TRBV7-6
TGTGCCAGCACCCTTCTAGCGGGGGGGCCCGGGGAGCTGTTTTTT
CASTLLAGGPGELFF
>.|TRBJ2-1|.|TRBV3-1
TGTGCCAGCAGCTCCCTTTCTAGTAGCGTGTCCTACAATGAGCAGTTCTTC
CASSSLSSSVSYNEQFF
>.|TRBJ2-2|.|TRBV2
TGTGCCAGCAGTCAAAACGCGAACACCGGGGAGCTGTTTTTT
CASSQNANTGELFF
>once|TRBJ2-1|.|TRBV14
TGTGCCAGCAGCCAGCAAACCGGCTACAATGAGCAGTTCTTC
CASSQQTGYNEQFF
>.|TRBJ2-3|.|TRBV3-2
TGTGCCAGCAGCCAAGATTGGTCAGATACGCAGTATTTT
CASSQDWSDTQYF
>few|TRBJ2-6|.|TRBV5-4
TGTGCCAGCAGCCAGGCGGCTGGGGCCAACGTCCTGACTTTC
CASSQAAGANVLTF
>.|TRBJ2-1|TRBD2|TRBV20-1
TGCAGTGCTAGTGTCGGGACTAGCGGGTTTCGCGAGCAGTTCTTC
CSASVGTSGFREQFF
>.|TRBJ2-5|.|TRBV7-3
TGTGCCAGCAGCTTAACCCGTAACCCAGAGACCCAGTACTTC
CASSLTRNPETQYF
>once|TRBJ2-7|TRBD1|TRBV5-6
TGTGCCAGCAGCCCGCCGGGACAGGGGGCCCACGAGCAGTACTTC
CASSPPGQGAHEQYF
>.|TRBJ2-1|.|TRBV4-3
TGCGCCAGCAGCCAACGGGACATAGGCGAGCAGTTCTTC
CASSQRDIGEQFF
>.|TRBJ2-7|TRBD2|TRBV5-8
TGTGCCAGCAGCCCCGCTAGCGGGGGGCGGTACGAGCAGTACTTC
CASSPASGGRYEQYF
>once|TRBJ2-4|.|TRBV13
TGTGCCAGCAGCTTATCGAGGGCCCTAGCCAAAAACATTCAGTACTTC
CASSLSRALAKNIQYF
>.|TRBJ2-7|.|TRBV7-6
TGTGCCAGCAGCTTAGTAGGGAGAGACGAGCAGTACTTC
CASSLVGRDEQYF
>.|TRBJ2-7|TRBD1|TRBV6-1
TGTGCCAGCAGTGAAGCGCAGGACAGGGTTTACGAGCAGTACTTC
CASSEAQDRVYEQYF
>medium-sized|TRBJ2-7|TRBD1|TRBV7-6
TGTGCCAGCAGCTTAGGGGGACAGGGGAGGTACGAGCAGTACTTC
CASSLGGQGRYEQYF
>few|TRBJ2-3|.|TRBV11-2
TGTGCCAGCAGCTCCCCAATGGGCCGACCCGCAGATACGCAGTATTTT
CASSSPMGRPADTQYF
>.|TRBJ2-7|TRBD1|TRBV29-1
TGCAGCGTTGAAACCGGACAGGAGAACTACGAGCAGTACTTC
CSVETGQENYEQYF
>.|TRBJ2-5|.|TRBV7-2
TGTGCCAGCACCTACCTCTCCGAGACCCAGTACTTC
CASTYLSETQYF
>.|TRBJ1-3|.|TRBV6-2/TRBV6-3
TGTGCCAGCAGTTACTCGATCAGGGGCAGAAACACCATATATTTT
CASSYSIRGRNTIYF
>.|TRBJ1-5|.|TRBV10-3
TGTGCCATCAGTGAGGCCTATCAGCCCCAGCATTTT
CAISEAYQPQHF
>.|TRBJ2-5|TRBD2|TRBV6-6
TGTGCCAGCGGACTGCCTAGCGGGGGGGTGGAGACCCAGTACTTC
CASGLPSGGVETQYF
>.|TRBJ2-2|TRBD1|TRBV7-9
TGTGCCAGCAGCTTAGGGGACAGCAAACCCGGGGAGCTGTTTTTT
CASSLGDSKPGELFF
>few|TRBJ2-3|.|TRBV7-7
TGTGCTAGCAGCTTAAGTCCCGGGCCAGGGACGCAGTATTTT
CASSLSPGPGTQYF
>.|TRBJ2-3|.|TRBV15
TGTGCCACCCTTGAACAGTCCACAGATACGCAGTATTTT
CATLEQSTDTQYF
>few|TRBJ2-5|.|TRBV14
TGTGCCAGCAGCCAAACTGGGGGCGGAGAGACCCAGTACTTC
CASSQTGGGETQYF